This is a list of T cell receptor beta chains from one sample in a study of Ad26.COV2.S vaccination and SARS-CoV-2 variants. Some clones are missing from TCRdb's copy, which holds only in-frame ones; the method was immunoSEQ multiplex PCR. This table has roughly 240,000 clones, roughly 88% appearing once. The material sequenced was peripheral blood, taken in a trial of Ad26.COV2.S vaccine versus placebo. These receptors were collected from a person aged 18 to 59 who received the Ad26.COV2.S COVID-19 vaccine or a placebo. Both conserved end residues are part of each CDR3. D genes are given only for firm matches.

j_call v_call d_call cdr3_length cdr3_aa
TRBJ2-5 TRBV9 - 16 CASSVAPTGRRETQYF
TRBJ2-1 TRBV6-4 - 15 CASSGDSRLYNEQFF
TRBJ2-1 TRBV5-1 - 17 CASSPGFSSLSGTKPFF
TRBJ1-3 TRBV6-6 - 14 CASSYGGDGNTIYF
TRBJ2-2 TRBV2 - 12 CASSAGPRELFF
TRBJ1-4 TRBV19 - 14 CASSVMAGNEKLFF
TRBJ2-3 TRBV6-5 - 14 CASSYAGAQGTQYF
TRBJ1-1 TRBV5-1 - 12 CASSQLGTEAFF
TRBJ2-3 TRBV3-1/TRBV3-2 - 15 CASSQNRAITDTQYF
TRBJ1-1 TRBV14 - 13 CASSQARATEAFF
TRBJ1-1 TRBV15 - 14 CATSRDGLNTEAFF
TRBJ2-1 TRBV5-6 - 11 CASSSYNEQFF
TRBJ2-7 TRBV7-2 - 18 CASSLAGQAQSSSYEQYF
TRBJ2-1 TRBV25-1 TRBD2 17 CASSDVASGTSGGEQFF
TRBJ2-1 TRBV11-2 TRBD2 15 CASSSGTSGGHEQFF
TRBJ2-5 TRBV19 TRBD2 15 CASTPTSGGLETQYF
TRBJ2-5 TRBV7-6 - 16 CASSLSIRAVQETQYF
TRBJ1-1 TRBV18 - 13 CASSLSTNTEAFF
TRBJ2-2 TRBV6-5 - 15 CASSSAYPNTGELFF
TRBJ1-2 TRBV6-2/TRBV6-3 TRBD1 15 CASSYGTGIFYGYTF
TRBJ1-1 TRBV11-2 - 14 CASSLGRPNTEAFF
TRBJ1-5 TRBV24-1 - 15 CATSGGDYSNQPQHF
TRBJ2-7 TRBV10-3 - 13 CAIKSDGGYEQYF
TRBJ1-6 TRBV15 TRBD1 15 CATSREKRTGGPLHF
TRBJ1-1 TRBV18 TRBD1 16 CASSPLGQGRNTEAFF